This T cell receptor beta chain emerged from a study of OX40 agonist ivuxolimab in advanced cancers. Whole-study context: Ivuxolimab doses were 0.01, 0.1, 0.3, 1.5, 3 or 10 mg/kg every 2 weeks. Patients with prior anti-PD-1, anti-PD-L1 or anti-CTLA-4 therapy were eligible; 40% had some.

The CDR3 is 14 amino acids. V lost 1 base to trimming and J lost 6 bases, with 10 bases between them. Germline V gives CDR1 SGHRS, CDR2 YFSETQ. Only in-frame clones appear in the TCRdb table, and some are missing; sequencing was by immunoSEQ multiplex PCR. The data show under 20,000 clones, roughly 80% seen once. Overall study findings and caveats: The authors also found low normalized T-cell clonal expansion in some nonresponders. Clonal expansion was among the lowest in partial responders at 0.1-3.0 mg/kg, especially CD8+.

Remarks on this clone: What it binds is not known.

The TCR sequence derives from an adult with an advanced solid tumor such as melanoma, head and neck, liver or kidney cancer. The chain is built from TRBV5-1 and TRBJ2-2, with D perhaps TRBD1 (5 bases). The sample in question was CD4+ or CD8+ T cells sorted from blood, obtained in a trial of the OX40 agonist ivuxolimab. The chain's CDR3 is CASSLRQSSGELFF. The CDR3 DNA is TGCGCCAGCAGCTTGAGACAGTCGTCCGGGGAGCTGTTTTTT.